The 9 T cell receptor beta chains below all came from one sample that was sequenced in a study of cytomegalovirus exposure and HLA in healthy donors (TCRdb year 2017). The library was produced with the immunoSEQ multiplex PCR assay. The multiplex PCR relied on a mix of 60 forward primers for TCR Vbeta segments and 13 reverse primers for TCR Jbeta segments. TCRdb took this table from immuneACCESS and kept in-frame rearrangements with V and J called. Such tables lack part of the clones; where checked against another copy, unresolved V genes explain under half of the gap, and the rest is unexplained. This sample has around 150,000 clones in its table, and over 70% of those were observed once. The ten largest clones take up 9.7% of the sample. Material for sequencing was PBMCs. Receptors originate from a man aged 18-30 years in good health and CMV-seropositive.

The V and J genes are TRBV14 and TRBJ1-6; no clear D gene. The CDR3 is made up of 13 amino acids. The V end was cut by 1 base, the J end by 10 bases, with 8 bases between. Per the germline V gene, CDR1 is SGHDN and CDR2 is FVKESK. CDR3 region: CASSQAVLSPLHF. The CDR3 region has the DNA TGTGCCAGCAGCCAAGCTGTCCTCTCACCCCTCCACTTT.

This chain uses TRBV5-6 with TRBJ1-6, with D tentatively TRBD1 (5 bases). The V gene's germline CDR1 is SGHDT and CDR2 YYEEEE. V lost 2 bases to trimming and J lost 10 bases, with 7 bases between them. This CDR3 has 12 amino acids. CDR3 residues: CASSFPGSPLHF. The DNA of the CDR3 is TGTGCCAGCAGCTTTCCAGGGTCACCCCTCCACTTT.

The V and J genes are TRBV5-1 and TRBJ2-3; tentatively, D is TRBD2 (5 bases). Trimming cost V 3 bases and J 3 bases, with 17 bases left between them. This CDR3 is 16 amino acids long. Per germline, CDR1 SGHRS and CDR2 YFSETQ. The CDR3 reads CASSSEPGGQTDTQYF. CDR3 bases: TGCGCCAGCAGCTCAGAGCCCGGCGGGCAAACAGATACGCAGTATTTT.

The chain recombines TRBV5-1 with TRBJ2-1; D not resolved. V was clipped by 1 base and J by 8 bases, with 10 bases between them. CDR1 and CDR2 from the germline V gene are SGHRS and YFSETQ. The CDR3 totals 13 residues. CDR3 in amino acids: CASSLPLPDEQFF. In nucleotides, the CDR3 is TGCGCCAGCAGCTTGCCGCTACCCGATGAGCAGTTCTTC.

J is TRBJ1-1 and V is TRBV2; D unresolved. The V gene's germline CDR1 is SNHLY and CDR2 FYNNEI. The CDR3 contains 17 residues. Between the trimmed V and J ends, which lost 5 bases and 5 bases, there was a span of 24 bases. CDR3 protein: CASSPAGEGWTTTEAFF. The DNA for the CDR3 is TGTGCCAGCAGTCCTGCGGGAGAAGGGTGGACGACGACTGAAGCTTTCTTT.

The J gene is TRBJ1-2, the V gene TRBV4-3; 8 positions match TRBD1. The CDR3 covers 15 residues. In germline, CDR1 is LGHNA, CDR2 YSLEER. The V and J ends lost 5 bases and 2 bases, in that order; junction bases with no gene match: 7. In DNA form, the CDR3 reads TGCGCCAGCAGCTCTCACGGACAGGGAAACTATGGCTACACCTTC. This translates into CASSSHGQGNYGYTF.

DNA for the CDR3: TGTGCCAGCAGTGGACAGGGCCGGGACACTGAAGCTTTCTTT. Its protein product is CASSGQGRDTEAFF. The chain combines TRBV2 with TRBJ1-1; 7 bases are a match to TRBD1. The CDR3 has 14 amino acids. Germline assignment: CDR1 SNHLY and CDR2 FYNNEI. The V gene end was trimmed by 4 bases and the J gene end by 3 bases; junction bases not matched to a gene: 5.

The chain employs TRBV13 and TRBJ2-7; 9 bases are shared with TRBD1. In germline, CDR1 is PRHDT, CDR2 FYEKMQ (reference sequence). The CDR3 length is 14 residues. J was trimmed by 3 bases and V by 4 bases; bases with no gene match: 4. The CDR3 DNA reads TGTGCCAGCAGCTCACCGGGACAGGGCTACGAGCAGTACTTC. Translation gives CASSSPGQGYEQYF. Drawing the rest from reference TRBV13 and TRBJ2-7, the complete variable domain is AAGVIQSPRHLIKEKRETATLKCYPIPRHDTVYWYQQGPGQDPQFLISFYEKMQSDKGSIPDRFSAQQFSDYHSELNMSSLELGDSALYFCASSSPGQGYEQYFGPGTRLTVT.

The V and J genes are TRBV25-1 and TRBJ1-1; 7 positions match TRBD1. Germline CDR1 and CDR2: MGHDK and SYGVNS. Trimming at V came to 6 bases and at J to 1 base, leaving 5 bases not matched to a gene. The CDR3 spans 14 residues. Here the CDR3 DNA reads TGTGCCAGCAGCGTCGACAGGGAGAACACTGAAGCTTTCTTT. Translation: CASSVDRENTEAFF.